This is a list of T cell receptor beta chains from one sample in a study of blood T cell repertoires in COVID-19. The data were produced by immunoSEQ multiplex PCR, yet TCRdb's version contains in-frame clones alone and is incomplete. The sample consists of some 380,000 clones, 90% of them appearing once. Sample: peripheral blood. The origin of the receptors is a man aged 18 to 30 with active or convalescent COVID-19. Both conserved end residues are part of each CDR3. The D gene is left open where the match is weak. Only part of the rows carry a size: once, few, many, or a class if the clone is expanded.

abundance	d_gene	len	v_gene	j_gene	CDR3nt	CDR3aa
.	.	16	TRBV30	TRBJ2-4	TGTGCCTGGAGTGGGATCGGGGGTGAGGCCAAAAACATTCAGTACTTC	CAWSGIGGEAKNIQYF
.	TRBD2	15	TRBV4-2	TRBJ2-2	TGTGCCAGCAGCCCGACTAGCGGGGGGACCGGGGAGCTGTTTTTT	CASSPTSGGTGELFF
.	.	15	TRBV3-1/TRBV3-2	TRBJ2-3	TGTGCCAGCAGCCAAGAGAGGGCTGGCACAGATACGCAGTATTTT	CASSQERAGTDTQYF
.	TRBD1	15	TRBV28	TRBJ2-7	TGTGCCAGCAGTTTATGGAGGACAGGGACCTACGAGCAGTACTTC	CASSLWRTGTYEQYF
.	TRBD1	16	TRBV2	TRBJ1-3	TGTGCCAGCAGTGAAGCGCAGGGGGAGTTCGGAAACACCATATATTTT	CASSEAQGEFGNTIYF
.	TRBD2	15	TRBV18	TRBJ2-3	TGTGCCAGCTCACGCGGGGGGACTAGCACAGATACGCAGTATTTT	CASSRGGTSTDTQYF
.	.	14	TRBV4-3	TRBJ2-7	TGCGCCAGCAGCCAAGTTGCAGGGGCGTCCGAGCAGTACTTC	CASSQVAGASEQYF
.	TRBD1	14	TRBV5-5	TRBJ2-7	TGTGCCAGCAGCACAGGACAGGGGGCGTACGAGCAGTACTTC	CASSTGQGAYEQYF
.	TRBD2	14	TRBV18	TRBJ2-1	TGTGCCAGCTCACCGGGGAGGGGAGAGCGGGAGCAGTTCTTC	CASSPGRGEREQFF
.	TRBD1	14	TRBV11-2	TRBJ2-5	TGTGCCAGCAGCTCTCAGGGGGCTGGGGAGACCCAGTACTTC	CASSSQGAGETQYF
.	.	12	TRBV3-1/TRBV3-2	TRBJ2-7	TGTGCCAGCAGCCAAGATTCTAGCGAGCAGTACTTC	CASSQDSSEQYF
.	.	13	TRBV7-3	TRBJ1-1	TGTGCCAGCAGCTTAGACCTGAGGAGTGAAGCTTTCTTT	CASSLDLRSEAFF
.	TRBD1	15	TRBV10-3	TRBJ2-1	TGTGCCATCAAATCCGGGACAGGGGACTACAATGAGCAGTTCTTC	CAIKSGTGDYNEQFF
.	.	12	TRBV12-3/TRBV12-4	TRBJ1-1	TGTGCCAGCAGTTTAGGGGGAGTTACGGCTTTCTTT	CASSLGGVTAFF
.	.	16	TRBV27	TRBJ1-5	TGTGCCAGCAGTTCCCTCACTCGACAGGGCAATCAGCCCCAGCATTTT	CASSSLTRQGNQPQHF
.	.	16	TRBV6-6	TRBJ2-6	TGTGCCACCACGCCAGACTTAGGGGCTGGGGCCAACGTCCTGACTTTC	CATTPDLGAGANVLTF
.	.	14	TRBV28	TRBJ1-5	TGTGCCAGCAGTTTTCGGGGGTTTCTTCAGCCCCAGCATTTT	CASSFRGFLQPQHF
.	TRBD2	15	TRBV7-2	TRBJ2-1	TGTGCCAGCAGCTCCTCTAGCGGAGCGTACAATGAGCAGTTCTTC	CASSSSSGAYNEQFF
once	TRBD2	14	TRBV5-1	TRBJ2-7	TGCGCCAGCAGCTGGGGACTAGCGGGAGGCGAGCAGTACTTC	CASSWGLAGGEQYF
.	.	16	TRBV6-5	TRBJ2-2	TGTGCCAGCAGTTACTCGAAGGTCAGGGGCACCGGGGAGCTGTTTTTT	CASSYSKVRGTGELFF